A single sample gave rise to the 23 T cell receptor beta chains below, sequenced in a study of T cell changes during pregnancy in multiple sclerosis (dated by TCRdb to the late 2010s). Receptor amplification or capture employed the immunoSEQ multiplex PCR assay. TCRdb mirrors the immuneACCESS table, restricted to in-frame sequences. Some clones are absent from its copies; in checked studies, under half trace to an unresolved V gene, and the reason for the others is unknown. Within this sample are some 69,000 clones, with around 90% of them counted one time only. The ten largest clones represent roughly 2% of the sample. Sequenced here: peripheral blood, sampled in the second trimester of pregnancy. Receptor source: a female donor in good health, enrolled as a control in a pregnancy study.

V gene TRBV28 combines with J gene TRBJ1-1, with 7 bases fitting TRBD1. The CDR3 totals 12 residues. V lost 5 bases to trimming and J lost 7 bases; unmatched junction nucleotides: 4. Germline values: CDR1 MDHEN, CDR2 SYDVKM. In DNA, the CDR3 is TGTGCCAGCAGTCCCGGGACAGTTGAAGCTTTCTTT. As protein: CASSPGTVEAFF.

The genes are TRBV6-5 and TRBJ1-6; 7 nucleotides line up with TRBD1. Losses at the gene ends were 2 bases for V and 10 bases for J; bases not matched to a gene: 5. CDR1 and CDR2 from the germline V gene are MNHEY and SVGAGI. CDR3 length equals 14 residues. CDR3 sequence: CASSYRGRRSPLHF. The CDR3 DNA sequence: TGTGCCAGCAGTTACAGGGGGCGCAGGTCACCCCTCCACTTT.

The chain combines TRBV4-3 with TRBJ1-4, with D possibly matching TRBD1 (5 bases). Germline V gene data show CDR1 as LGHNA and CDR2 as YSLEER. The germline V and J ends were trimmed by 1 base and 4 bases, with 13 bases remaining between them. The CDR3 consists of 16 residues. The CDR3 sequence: CASSQVKNRHNEKLFF. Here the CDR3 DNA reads TGCGCCAGCAGCCAAGTAAAAAACAGGCATAATGAAAAACTGTTTTTT.

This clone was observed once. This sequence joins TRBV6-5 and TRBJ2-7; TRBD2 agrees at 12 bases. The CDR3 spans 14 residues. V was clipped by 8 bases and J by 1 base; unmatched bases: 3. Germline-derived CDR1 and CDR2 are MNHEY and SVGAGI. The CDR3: CASGLAGGSYEQYF. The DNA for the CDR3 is TGTGCCAGCGGGCTAGCGGGGGGGTCCTACGAGCAGTACTTC.

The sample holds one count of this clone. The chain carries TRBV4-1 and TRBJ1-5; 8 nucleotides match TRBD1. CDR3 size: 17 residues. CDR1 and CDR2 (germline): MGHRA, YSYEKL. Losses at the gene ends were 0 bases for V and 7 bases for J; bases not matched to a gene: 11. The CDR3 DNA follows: TGCGCCAGCAGCCAAGACCGAGATCGGACAGGGAGGCAGCCCCAGCATTTT. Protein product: CASSQDRDRTGRQPQHF.

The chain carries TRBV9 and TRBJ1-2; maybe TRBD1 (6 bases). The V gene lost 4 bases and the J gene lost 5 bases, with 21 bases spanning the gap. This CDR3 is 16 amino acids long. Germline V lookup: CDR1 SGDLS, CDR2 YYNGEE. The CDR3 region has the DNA TGTGCCAGCAGCCCAACCCGCAGGGGATCGGCGTATGGCTACACCTTC. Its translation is CASSPTRRGSAYGYTF.

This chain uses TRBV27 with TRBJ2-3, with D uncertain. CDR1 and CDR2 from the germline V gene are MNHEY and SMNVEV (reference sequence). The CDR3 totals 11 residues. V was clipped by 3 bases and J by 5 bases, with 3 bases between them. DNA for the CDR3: TGTGCCAGCAGTTTCGGAGATACGCAGTATTTT. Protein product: CASSFGDTQYF.

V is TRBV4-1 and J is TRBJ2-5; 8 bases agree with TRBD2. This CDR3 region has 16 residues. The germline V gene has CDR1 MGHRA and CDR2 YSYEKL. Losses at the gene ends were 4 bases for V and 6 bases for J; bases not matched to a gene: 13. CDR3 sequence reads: CASSPGGAEGVKTQYF. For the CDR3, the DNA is TGCGCCAGCAGCCCGGGGGGGGCCGAGGGAGTGAAGACCCAGTACTTC.

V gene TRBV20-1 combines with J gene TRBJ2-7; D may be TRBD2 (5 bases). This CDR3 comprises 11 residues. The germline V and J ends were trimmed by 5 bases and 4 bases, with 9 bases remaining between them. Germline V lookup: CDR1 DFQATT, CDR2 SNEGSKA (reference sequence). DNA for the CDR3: TGCAGTGCTCGGACTCCGTACGAGCAGTACTTC. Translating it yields CSARTPYEQYF.

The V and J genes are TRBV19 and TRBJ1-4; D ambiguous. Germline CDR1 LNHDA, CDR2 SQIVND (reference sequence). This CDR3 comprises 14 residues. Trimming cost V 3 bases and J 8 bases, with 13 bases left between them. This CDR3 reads CASSIRVDSEKLFF. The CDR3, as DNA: TGTGCCAGTAGTATTCGGGTGGACTCCGAAAAACTGTTTTTT.

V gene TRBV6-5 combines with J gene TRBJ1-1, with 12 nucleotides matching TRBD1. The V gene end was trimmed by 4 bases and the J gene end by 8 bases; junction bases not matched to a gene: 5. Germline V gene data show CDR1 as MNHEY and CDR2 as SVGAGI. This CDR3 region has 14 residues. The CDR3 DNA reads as TGTGCCAGCAGTTTAGGGACAGGGGGCCGGGAAGCTTTCTTT. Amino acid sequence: CASSLGTGGREAFF.

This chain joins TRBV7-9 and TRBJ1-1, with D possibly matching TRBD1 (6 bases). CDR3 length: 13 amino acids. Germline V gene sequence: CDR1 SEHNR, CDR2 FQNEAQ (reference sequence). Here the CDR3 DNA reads TGTGCTTCCCTCGGGGGGCCGGACACTGAAGCTTTCTTT. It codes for CASLGGPDTEAFF.

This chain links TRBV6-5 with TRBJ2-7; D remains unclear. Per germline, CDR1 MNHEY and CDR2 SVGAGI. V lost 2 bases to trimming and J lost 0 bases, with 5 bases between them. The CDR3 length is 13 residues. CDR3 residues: CASSYADSYEQYF. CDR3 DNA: TGTGCCAGCAGTTACGCGGACTCCTACGAGCAGTACTTC.

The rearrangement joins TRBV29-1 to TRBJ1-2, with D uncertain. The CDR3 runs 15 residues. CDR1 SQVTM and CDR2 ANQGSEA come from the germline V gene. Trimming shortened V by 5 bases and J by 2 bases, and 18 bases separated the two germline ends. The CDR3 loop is CSVPHRETTNYGYTF. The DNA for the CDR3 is TGCAGCGTTCCCCACCGGGAAACGACAAACTATGGCTACACCTTC.

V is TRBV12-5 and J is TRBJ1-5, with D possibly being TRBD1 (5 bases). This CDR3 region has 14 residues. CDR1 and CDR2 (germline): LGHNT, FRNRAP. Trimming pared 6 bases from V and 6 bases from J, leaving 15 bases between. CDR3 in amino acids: CASGGGIGVQPQHF. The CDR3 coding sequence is TGTGCTAGTGGCGGGGGGATAGGGGTTCAGCCCCAGCATTTT.

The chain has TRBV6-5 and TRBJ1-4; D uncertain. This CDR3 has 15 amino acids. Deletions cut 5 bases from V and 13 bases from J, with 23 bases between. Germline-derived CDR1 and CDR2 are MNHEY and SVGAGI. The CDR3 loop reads CASSPGGLGRGGLFF. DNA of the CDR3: TGTGCCAGCAGTCCTGGTGGGTTAGGGCGAGGAGGACTGTTTTTT.

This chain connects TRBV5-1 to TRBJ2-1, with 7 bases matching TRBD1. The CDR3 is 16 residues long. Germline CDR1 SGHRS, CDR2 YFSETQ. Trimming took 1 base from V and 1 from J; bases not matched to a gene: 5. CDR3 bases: TGCGCCAGCAGCTTGTCAGGGGGTAGTTCCTACAATGAGCAGTTCTTC. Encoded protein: CASSLSGGSSYNEQFF.

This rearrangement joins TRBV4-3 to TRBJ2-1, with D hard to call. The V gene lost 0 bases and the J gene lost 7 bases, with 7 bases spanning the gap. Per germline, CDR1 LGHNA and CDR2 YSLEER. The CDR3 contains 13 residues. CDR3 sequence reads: CASSQDTRNEQFF. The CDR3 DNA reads TGCGCCAGCAGCCAAGATACCCGGAATGAGCAGTTCTTC.

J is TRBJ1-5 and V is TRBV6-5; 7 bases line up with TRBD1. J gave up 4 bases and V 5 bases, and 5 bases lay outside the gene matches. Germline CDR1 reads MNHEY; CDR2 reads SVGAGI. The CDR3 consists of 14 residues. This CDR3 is CASSLTGWNQPQHF. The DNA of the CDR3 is TGTGCCAGCAGTCTGACAGGGTGGAATCAGCCCCAGCATTTT.

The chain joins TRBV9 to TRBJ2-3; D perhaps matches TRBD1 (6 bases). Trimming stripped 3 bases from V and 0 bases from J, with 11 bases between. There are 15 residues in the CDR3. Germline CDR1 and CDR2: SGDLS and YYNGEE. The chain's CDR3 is CASSDRAVSTDTQYF. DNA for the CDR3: TGTGCCAGCAGCGACAGGGCGGTTAGCACAGATACGCAGTATTTT.

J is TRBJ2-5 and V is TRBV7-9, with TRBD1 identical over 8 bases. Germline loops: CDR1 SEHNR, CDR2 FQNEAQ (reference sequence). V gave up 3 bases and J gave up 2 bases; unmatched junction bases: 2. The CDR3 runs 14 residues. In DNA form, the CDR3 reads TGTGCCAGCAGCTTGGACAGGGAACAAGAGACCCAGTACTTC. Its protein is CASSLDREQETQYF.

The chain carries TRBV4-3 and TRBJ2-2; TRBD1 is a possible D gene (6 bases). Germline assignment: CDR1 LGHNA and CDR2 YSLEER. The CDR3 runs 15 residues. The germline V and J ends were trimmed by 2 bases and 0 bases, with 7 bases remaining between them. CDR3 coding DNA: TGCGCCAGCAGCCAATGGACAGCGAACACCGGGGAGCTGTTTTTT. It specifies CASSQWTANTGELFF.

CDR3 bases: TGTGCCAGCAGCTTAAAGACAGATGAAAAACTGTTTTTT. Encoded protein: CASSLKTDEKLFF. V and J are TRBV7-8 and TRBJ1-4, with D perhaps matching TRBD1 (5 bases). The V and J ends lost 2 bases and 6 bases respectively, with 7 bases between them. Germline V CDR1 and CDR2: SGHVS, FQNEAQ. The CDR3 loop spans 13 amino acids.